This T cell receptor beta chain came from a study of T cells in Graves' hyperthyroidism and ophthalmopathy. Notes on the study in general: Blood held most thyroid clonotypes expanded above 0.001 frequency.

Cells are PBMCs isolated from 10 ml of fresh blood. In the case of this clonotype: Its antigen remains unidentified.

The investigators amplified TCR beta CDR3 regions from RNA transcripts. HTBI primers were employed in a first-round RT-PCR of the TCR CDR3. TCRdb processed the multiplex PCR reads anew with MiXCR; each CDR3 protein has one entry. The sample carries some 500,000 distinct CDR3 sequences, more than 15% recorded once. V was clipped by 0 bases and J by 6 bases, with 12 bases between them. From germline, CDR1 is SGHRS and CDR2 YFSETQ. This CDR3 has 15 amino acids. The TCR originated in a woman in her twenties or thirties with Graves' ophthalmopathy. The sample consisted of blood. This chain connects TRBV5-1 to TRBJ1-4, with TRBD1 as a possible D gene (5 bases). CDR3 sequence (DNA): TGCGCCAGCAGCTTGGTCGGGGGATCGGATGAAAAACTGTTTTTT. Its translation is CASSLVGGSDEKLFF.